This TCR beta chain was sequenced during a study of vaccination and CD4 T cells after COVID-19. On the study more broadly: Post-COVID draws followed diagnosis by a median around 100 days (range 35 to 161). Overlapping peptides of the spike proteins of SARS-CoV-2, HCoV-NL63, HCoV-OC43 and HCoV-229E were used for cell stimulation.

Treatment noted: roughly 11-day PBMC culture with coronavirus spike peptide pools or control peptides (ViraFEST assay). CDR3 length equals 14 residues. The germline CDR1 and CDR2 sequences are LGHDT and YNNKEL (reference sequence). Deletions cut 0 bases from V and 5 bases from J, with 10 bases between. At the Johns Hopkins FTIC core, DNA taken from cultured CD4+ T cells was sequenced by way of the Oncomine TCR Beta short-read assay. TCRdb redid the calling of the PCR reads with MiXCR, one entry per CDR3 protein. The data hold around 16,000 distinct CDR3 sequences, with about a third observed a single time. Regarding the study as a whole: For convalescent patients, a median 86.3% of reactive clones surfaced exclusively after vaccination.

This clonotype has only one observation. What it binds is not known. The source was CD4+ T cells from blood, cultured in vitro, collected before SARS-CoV-2 vaccination. The clonotype originates from a human donor who received a COVID-19 vaccine. The rearrangement links TRBV3-1 to TRBJ2-5; D unresolved. The DNA of the CDR3 is TGTGCCAGCAGCCAAGAGGATCCCAGGGAGACCCAGTACTTC. It specifies CASSQEDPRETQYF.